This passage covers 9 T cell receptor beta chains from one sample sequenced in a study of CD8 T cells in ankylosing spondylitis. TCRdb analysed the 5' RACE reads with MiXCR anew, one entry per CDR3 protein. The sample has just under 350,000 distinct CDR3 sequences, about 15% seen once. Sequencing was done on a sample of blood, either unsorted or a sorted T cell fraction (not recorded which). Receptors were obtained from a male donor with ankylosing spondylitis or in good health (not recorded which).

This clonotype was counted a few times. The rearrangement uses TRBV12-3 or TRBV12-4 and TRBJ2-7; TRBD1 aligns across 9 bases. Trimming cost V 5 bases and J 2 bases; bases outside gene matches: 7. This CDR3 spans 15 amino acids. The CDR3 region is CASSNRDRVTYEQYF. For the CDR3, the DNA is TGTGCCAGCAGTAACCGGGACAGGGTAACCTACGAGCAGTACTTC.

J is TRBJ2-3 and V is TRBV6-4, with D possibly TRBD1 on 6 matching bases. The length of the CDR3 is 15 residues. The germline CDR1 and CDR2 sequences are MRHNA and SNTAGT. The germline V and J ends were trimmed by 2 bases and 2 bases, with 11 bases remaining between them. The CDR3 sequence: CASSDRDKDTDTQYF. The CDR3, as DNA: TGTGCCAGCAGTGACCGGGACAAAGACACAGATACGCAGTATTTT.

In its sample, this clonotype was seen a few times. CDR3 bases: TGTGCCACCAGCAGATTAAAGGATGCTACTAGCCGCAAAAACATTCAGTACTTC. Residues: CATSRLKDATSRKNIQYF. The rearrangement links TRBV15 to TRBJ2-4; a weak D match, TRBD2 (6 bases). The V end lost 2 bases, the J end lost 3 bases, and 20 bases lay between the germline ends. The germline V gene encodes CDR1 LNHNV and CDR2 YYDKDF (reference sequence). This CDR3 is 18 amino acids long.

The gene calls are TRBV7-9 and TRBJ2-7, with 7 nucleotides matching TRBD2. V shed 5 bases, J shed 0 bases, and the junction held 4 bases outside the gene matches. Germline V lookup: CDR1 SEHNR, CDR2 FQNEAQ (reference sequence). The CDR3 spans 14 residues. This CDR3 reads CASSPGGNSYEQYF. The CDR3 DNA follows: TGTGCCAGCAGCCCCGGGGGGAACTCCTACGAGCAGTACTTC.

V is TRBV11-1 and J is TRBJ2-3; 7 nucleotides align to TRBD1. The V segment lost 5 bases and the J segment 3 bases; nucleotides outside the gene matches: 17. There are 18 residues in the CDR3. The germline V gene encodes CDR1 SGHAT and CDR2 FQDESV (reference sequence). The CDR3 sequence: CASSKIPPETGRTDTQYF. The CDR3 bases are TGTGCCAGCAGCAAAATCCCTCCCGAGACAGGGCGGACAGATACGCAGTATTTT.

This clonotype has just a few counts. CDR3 loop: CASSPHTANEKLFF. The CDR3 DNA reads TGTGCCAGCAGTCCACATACAGCTAATGAAAAACTGTTTTTT. The chain recombines TRBV12-3 or TRBV12-4 with TRBJ1-4; D ambiguous. The CDR3 has 14 amino acids. V was pared by 5 bases and J by 3 bases, with 10 bases between.

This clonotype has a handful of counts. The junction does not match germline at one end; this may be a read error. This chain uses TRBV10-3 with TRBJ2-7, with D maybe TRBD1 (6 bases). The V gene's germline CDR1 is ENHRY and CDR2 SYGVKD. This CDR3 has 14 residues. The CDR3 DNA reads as TGTGCCATCAGTGAGATTGGGACAACTACTCCTAGGCACTTC. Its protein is CAISEIGTTTPRHF.

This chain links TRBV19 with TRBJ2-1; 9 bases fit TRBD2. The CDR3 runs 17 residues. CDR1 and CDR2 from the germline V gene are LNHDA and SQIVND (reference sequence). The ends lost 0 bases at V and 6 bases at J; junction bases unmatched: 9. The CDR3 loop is CASSIDRMREGLNEQFF. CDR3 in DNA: TGTGCCAGTAGTATAGATCGAATGCGGGAGGGCCTCAATGAGCAGTTCTTC.

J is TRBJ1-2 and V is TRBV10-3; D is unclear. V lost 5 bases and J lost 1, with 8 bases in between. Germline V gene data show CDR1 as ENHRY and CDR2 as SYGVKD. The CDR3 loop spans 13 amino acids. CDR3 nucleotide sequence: TGTGCCATCAGTCCAAGCCTTAACTATGGCTACACCTTC. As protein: CAISPSLNYGYTF.